The 13 T cell receptor beta chains in this list originate from one sample, sequenced in a study of CD8+ T cells in alopecia areata. The sequencing template was cDNA reverse transcribed from extracted RNA. TCRdb's copy holds only in-frame clones and misses some; the assay was immunoSEQ multiplex PCR. The data contain some 22,000 clones, around 50% of them singletons. Material for sequencing was NKG2D-high CD8+ T cells sorted from blood. These receptors originate from a human donor with alopecia areata.

V is TRBV2 and J is TRBJ2-3, with TRBD2 identical over 11 bases. Germline trimming cut 2 bases from V and 2 bases from J; bases unmatched to any gene: 6. The CDR3 extends over 17 amino acids. Germline V CDR1 and CDR2: SNHLY, FYNNEI. The CDR3 nucleotides read TGTGCCAGCAGTGAATTAGCGGGAGGGTTATTCACAGATACGCAGTATTTT. Its protein product is CASSELAGGLFTDTQYF.

The CDR3 loop reads CASSERFGDEQYF. The CDR3 nucleotides read TGTGCCAGCAGTGAAAGGTTTGGGGACGAGCAGTACTTC. This chain links TRBV2 with TRBJ2-7; D remains ambiguous. Germline V gene lookup returns CDR1 SNHLY and CDR2 FYNNEI. Trimming removed 2 bases from V and 5 bases from J, with 10 bases in between. CDR3 length equals 13 residues.

This clone was detected a few times. The rearrangement joins TRBV19 to TRBJ2-3; the D gene is possibly TRBD2 (5 bases). CDR1 is LNHDA and CDR2 is SQIVND in the germline V gene (reference sequence). The CDR3 covers 14 residues. The germline V and J ends were trimmed by 6 bases and 2 bases, with 12 bases remaining between them. The CDR3 here is CASSDLGDTDTQYF. CDR3 sequence (DNA): TGTGCCAGTAGCGATTTGGGAGACACAGATACGCAGTATTTT.

The chain joins TRBV28 to TRBJ2-3, with TRBD2 as a possible D gene (6 bases). Trimming stripped 1 base from V and 6 bases from J, with 17 bases between. This CDR3 has 16 residues. The germline gives CDR1 MDHEN, CDR2 SYDVKM. DNA of the CDR3: TGTGCCAGCAGTTTATTGACGGGAGTCCATTACGATACGCAGTATTTT. Its protein is CASSLLTGVHYDTQYF. The complete variable domain, with remaining parts taken from reference TRBV28 and TRBJ2-3, reads DVKVTQSSRYLVKRTGEKVFLECVQDMDHENMFWYRQDPGLGLRLIYFSYDVKMKEKGDIPEGYSVSREKKERFSLILESASTNQTSMYLCASSLLTGVHYDTQYFGPGTRLTVL.

This rearrangement joins TRBV7-9 to TRBJ1-2, with 10 bases identical to TRBD1. The CDR3 has 14 residues. The germline V gene has CDR1 SEHNR and CDR2 FQNEAQ (reference sequence). The ends lost 3 bases at V and 5 bases at J; junction bases unmatched: 3. DNA of the CDR3: TGTGCCAGCAGCTTGGACAGGGGGATGTATGGCTACACCTTC. Translating it yields CASSLDRGMYGYTF. The variable domain in full, with the rest retrieved from reference TRBV7-9 and TRBJ1-2, is DTGVSQNPRHKITKRGQNVTFRCDPISEHNRLYWYRQTLGQGPEFLTYFQNEAQLEKSRLLSDRFSAERPKGSFSTLEIQRTEQGDSAMYLCASSLDRGMYGYTFGSGTRLTVV.

This clone was observed a handful of times. The chain joins TRBV5-8 to TRBJ1-1; D call uncertain. Per the germline V gene, CDR1 is SGHTS and CDR2 is YDEGEE. This CDR3 has 9 amino acids. V gave up 4 bases and J gave up 7 bases, with 2 bases separating them. The CDR3 is CASSREAFF. The CDR3 nucleotides read TGTGCCAGCAGCCGTGAAGCTTTCTTT.

The chain couples TRBV11-2 to TRBJ1-1; D is uncertain. V lost 5 bases to trimming and J lost 1 base, with 5 bases between them. Germline V gene lookup returns CDR1 SGHAT and CDR2 FQNNGV. The CDR3 covers 12 residues. The CDR3 DNA reads TGTGCCAGCAGCGAAGGGAACACTGAAGCTTTCTTT. It encodes CASSEGNTEAFF.

The genes are TRBV9 and TRBJ2-1; D unclear. The V gene's germline CDR1 is SGDLS and CDR2 YYNGEE. The ends were cut back, 0 bases at V and 7 bases at J, with 11 bases in the middle. The CDR3 extends over 14 amino acids. CDR3 bases: TGTGCCAGCAGCGTAGATCTCCAATTAAATGAGCAGTTCTTC. Translation gives CASSVDLQLNEQFF.

The V and J genes are TRBV6-5 and TRBJ1-2; 7 nucleotides agree with TRBD1. V was pared by 5 bases and J by 3 bases, with 6 bases of the junction left unmatched. The CDR3 is 14 residues long. CDR1 and CDR2 from the germline V gene are MNHEY and SVGAGI. CDR3 bases: TGTGCCAGCAGTACAGGGGCCGGGGACTATGGCTACACCTTC. This gives the protein CASSTGAGDYGYTF.

This clone was recorded only once. The V gene is TRBV30, the J gene TRBJ2-2; the D gene is possibly TRBD2 (5 bases). V gave up 2 bases and J gave up 6 bases, with 13 bases separating them. This CDR3 has 14 amino acids. CDR1 and CDR2 (germline): GTSNPN, SVGIG (reference sequence). DNA of the CDR3: TGTGCCTGGAGTAGTCTAGCTATATCCGGGGAGCTGTTTTTT. This codes for CAWSSLAISGELFF.

The chain carries TRBV4-1 and TRBJ2-2; no reliable D call. Germline loops: CDR1 MGHRA, CDR2 YSYEKL. The CDR3 totals 13 residues. V was clipped by 4 bases and J by 7 bases, with 10 bases between them. The CDR3 protein is CASSPLWIGELFF. The DNA of the CDR3 is TGCGCCAGCAGCCCCCTTTGGATCGGGGAGCTGTTTTTT.

J is TRBJ1-2 and V is TRBV5-1, with 8 bases identical to TRBD1. This CDR3 region has 15 residues. Germline V gives CDR1 SGHRS, CDR2 YFSETQ. With 4 bases clipped from V and 8 bases from J, the junction kept 13 bases outside the gene matches. The CDR3 spells CASSQFRGRGQGYTF. CDR3 nucleotides: TGCGCCAGCAGCCAATTCAGGGGGCGCGGTCAAGGCTACACCTTC.

J is TRBJ1-3 and V is TRBV6-5, with D tentatively TRBD1 (5 bases). The CDR3 length is 15 residues. The germline V and J ends were trimmed by 3 bases and 4 bases, with 13 bases remaining between them. Germline CDR1 is MNHEY and CDR2 is SVGAGI. The CDR3 DNA sequence: TGTGCCAGCAGTTATGCGGGGGAGGCGGGAAACACCATATATTTT. Encoded protein: CASSYAGEAGNTIYF.